This T cell receptor beta chain was recovered during a study of blood T cell repertoires in COVID-19. Background on the study: In each case, the material was cDNA or gDNA derived from T cells, B-cell-depleted T cells, or PBMCs.

The method was immunoSEQ multiplex PCR; TCRdb's version includes in-frame clones alone and lacks a portion of them. The sample includes 120,000 or so clones, 81% of them seen just once. Germline V gives CDR1 SQVTM, CDR2 ANQGSEA. The CDR3 has 14 amino acids. Losses at the gene ends were 4 bases for V and 0 bases for J; bases not matched to a gene: 6. One Seattle source followed patients from active infection through their disease course. The clonotype was recovered from a man aged 25 to 40 with COVID-19, enrolled during active disease. Sequences were obtained from peripheral blood. The chain has TRBV29-1 and TRBJ2-7; 7 bases line up with TRBD2. The CDR3 DNA follows: TGCAGCGTTGTTTGGGGGGGGAGCTCCTACGAGCAGTACTTC. Translated: CSVVWGGSSYEQYF.